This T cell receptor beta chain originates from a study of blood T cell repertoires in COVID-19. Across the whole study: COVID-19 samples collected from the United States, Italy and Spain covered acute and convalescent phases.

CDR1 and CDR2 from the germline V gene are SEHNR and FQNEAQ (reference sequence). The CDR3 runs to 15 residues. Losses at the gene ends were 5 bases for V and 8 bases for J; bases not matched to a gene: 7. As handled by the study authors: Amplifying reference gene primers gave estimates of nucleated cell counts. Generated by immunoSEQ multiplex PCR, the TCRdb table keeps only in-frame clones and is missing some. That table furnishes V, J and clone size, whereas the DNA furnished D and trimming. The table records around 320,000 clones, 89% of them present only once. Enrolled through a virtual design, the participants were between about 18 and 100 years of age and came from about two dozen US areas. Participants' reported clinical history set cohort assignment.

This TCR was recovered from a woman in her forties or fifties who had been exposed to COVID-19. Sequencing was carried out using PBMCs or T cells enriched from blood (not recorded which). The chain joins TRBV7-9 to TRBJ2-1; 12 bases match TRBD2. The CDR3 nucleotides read TGTGCCAGCAGCCTGGCTAGCGGGGGGGCCGATGAGCAGTTCTTC. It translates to CASSLASGGADEQFF.